Each of the 19 T cell receptor beta chains below was sequenced from the same sample in a study of OX40 agonist ivuxolimab in advanced cancers. Profiling relied on immunoSEQ multiplex PCR, and the TCRdb table lists in-frame clones only, not all of them. In the table there are 90,000 to 95,000 clones, over 75% of which are singletons. Sequences were derived from CD4+ or CD8+ T cells sorted from blood, sampled in a trial of the OX40 agonist ivuxolimab. Every receptor here comes from an adult with an advanced solid tumor such as melanoma, head and neck, liver or kidney cancer.

The genes are TRBV5-6 and TRBJ2-2; D gene uncertain. The CDR3 contains 16 residues. V was clipped by 0 bases and J by 5 bases, with 14 bases between them. Per germline, CDR1 SGHDT and CDR2 YYEEEE. CDR3 residues: CASSLVSQGWTGELFF. CDR3 bases: TGTGCCAGCAGCTTGGTTTCGCAAGGGTGGACCGGGGAGCTGTTTTTT.

This rearrangement joins TRBV7-8 to TRBJ2-3; 7 bases map to TRBD1. V lost 6 bases to trimming and J lost 4 bases; unmatched junction nucleotides: 10. The CDR3 spans 15 residues. The germline V gene encodes CDR1 SGHVS and CDR2 FQNEAQ. Here the CDR3 reads CASSFRTGGADTQYF. The CDR3 bases are TGTGCCAGCAGTTTTAGGACAGGAGGCGCAGATACGCAGTATTTT.

The chain carries TRBV6-5 and TRBJ2-2, with unresolved D. This CDR3 spans 12 amino acids. Germline V gene lookup returns CDR1 MNHEY and CDR2 SVGAGI. V was clipped by 2 bases and J by 6 bases, with 4 bases between them. CDR3 protein: CASSYRSGELFF. The DNA of the CDR3 is TGTGCCAGCAGTTACAGGTCCGGGGAGCTGTTTTTT.

The chain recombines TRBV7-9 with TRBJ1-1, with TRBD1 as a possible D gene (6 bases). Germline V gene sequence: CDR1 SEHNR, CDR2 FQNEAQ (reference sequence). This CDR3 has 15 residues. Trimming pared 2 bases from V and 0 bases from J, leaving 10 bases between. CDR3 bases: TGTGCCAGCAGCTTAAGGGGGGCCTTGAACACTGAAGCTTTCTTT. Its protein is CASSLRGALNTEAFF.

This clone was recorded a few times. The genes are TRBV30 and TRBJ1-2; the match to TRBD1 covers 8 bases. Per the germline V gene, CDR1 is GTSNPN and CDR2 is SVGIG (reference sequence). There are 15 residues in the CDR3. After removal of 1 base from V and 0 bases from J, the junction contained 4 bases not matched to a gene. CDR3 bases: TGTGCCTGGAGTGGACAGGGGACCCCTAACTATGGCTACACCTTC. Translated: CAWSGQGTPNYGYTF.

As DNA, the CDR3 is TGTGCCAGCAGCCGGACAGGGGGCAAAGAGTCCTACGAGCAGTACGTC. It codes for CASSRTGGKESYEQYV. The chain links TRBV5-4 to TRBJ2-7; 11 nucleotides agree with TRBD1. This CDR3 has 16 residues. V dropped 4 bases and J dropped 1; count of bases not matched to a gene: 7. The germline V gene encodes CDR1 SGHNT and CDR2 YYREEE (reference sequence).

J is TRBJ2-1 and V is TRBV29-1; 9 bases match TRBD2. CDR3 length: 13 residues. Germline V gene data show CDR1 as SQVTM and CDR2 as ANQGSEA. The trim removed 2 bases at V and 9 bases at J, leaving 5 bases unmatched. CDR3 nucleotide sequence: TGCAGCGTTGAATTCCTAGCGGGATCTGAGCAGTTCTTC. It translates to CSVEFLAGSEQFF.

V is TRBV2 and J is TRBJ2-6, with TRBD1 matching over 7 bases. CDR1 and CDR2 from the germline V gene are SNHLY and FYNNEI. The CDR3 length is 18 residues. The ends lost 2 bases at V and 2 bases at J; junction bases unmatched: 9. The CDR3 sequence: CASSESGTARTGANVLTF. The CDR3 DNA follows: TGTGCCAGCAGTGAATCCGGGACAGCTAGGACTGGGGCCAACGTCCTGACTTTC.

This clone is a singleton in its sample. This chain links TRBV27 with TRBJ2-1; D not certain. This CDR3 has 16 residues. Germline loops: CDR1 MNHEY, CDR2 SMNVEV (reference sequence). V gave up 0 bases and J gave up 4 bases, with 13 bases separating them. CDR3 DNA: TGTGCCAGCAGTTTATCGACGGTCTCCGGATACAATGAGCAGTTCTTC. It is translated as CASSLSTVSGYNEQFF.

The CDR3 nucleotides are TGTGCCAGCAGCCAAGAGGCGGGAACGAACACCGGGGAGCTGTTTTTT. It codes for CASSQEAGTNTGELFF. This chain joins TRBV16 and TRBJ2-2, with TRBD2 as a possible D gene (6 bases). The CDR3 covers 16 residues. Deletions cut 2 bases from V and 0 bases from J, with 10 bases between. Germline values: CDR1 KGHSY, CDR2 FQNENV.

This clone was found a few times. The chain employs TRBV4-1 and TRBJ2-7; the D gene is possibly TRBD2 (6 bases). Germline V lookup: CDR1 MGHRA, CDR2 YSYEKL. This CDR3 region has 13 residues. V lost 3 bases to trimming and J lost 0 bases, with 6 bases between them. The CDR3 sequence is CASSHGSSYEQYF. CDR3 DNA sequence: TGCGCCAGCAGCCACGGGAGCTCCTACGAGCAGTACTTC.

The chain has TRBV23-1 and TRBJ1-2, with D unresolved. TRBV23-1 has ORF status, its function being uncertain. The CDR3 runs to 12 residues. V shed 4 bases and J shed 4 bases, with 7 bases lying between them. The CDR3 is CASSLRPYGYTF. CDR3 DNA sequence: TGCGCCAGCAGTCTTAGGCCCTATGGCTACACCTTC.

The chain uses TRBV28 and TRBJ2-2; D not certain. CDR3 length: 13 amino acids. CDR1 MDHEN and CDR2 SYDVKM come from the germline V gene. The ends were cut back, 8 bases at V and 4 bases at J, with 11 bases in the middle. The CDR3: CASARTFTGELFF. In nucleotides, the CDR3 is TGTGCCAGCGCACGGACCTTCACCGGGGAGCTGTTTTTT.

In this sample, this clone turned up a few times. CDR3 residues: CASTGLADTQYF. The CDR3, as DNA: TGTGCCAGCACCGGCTTAGCAGATACGCAGTATTTT. V usage is TRBV6-1 and J usage is TRBJ2-3, with D unclear. This CDR3 is built from 12 residues. Trimming shortened V by 7 bases and J by 4 bases, and 9 bases separated the two germline ends. Germline CDR1 and CDR2: MNHNS and SASEGT.

This chain uses TRBV30 with TRBJ2-3, with TRBD1 matching 8 bases. With 2 bases clipped from V and 5 bases from J, the junction kept 9 bases outside the gene matches. The CDR3 has 15 residues. CDR1 GTSNPN and CDR2 SVGIG come from the germline V gene (reference sequence). CDR3 bases: TGTGCCTGGAGTCGGGAGACAGGGGTTGTAGATACGCAGTATTTT. The encoded protein is CAWSRETGVVDTQYF.

This clone was seen only once. The chain carries TRBV30 and TRBJ1-1, with a tentative D call TRBD1 (6 bases). The ends were cut back, 5 bases at V and 2 bases at J, with 12 bases in the middle. Looked up from germline, CDR1 is GTSNPN and CDR2 is SVGIG (reference sequence). This CDR3 region has 13 residues. The CDR3: CAWQLTGNTEAFF. The CDR3 DNA is TGTGCCTGGCAATTGACAGGAAACACTGAAGCTTTCTTT.

The chain employs TRBV18 and TRBJ1-1; 10 bases match TRBD1. The CDR3 is made up of 16 amino acids. V lost 4 bases, J lost 11 bases, and 16 bases stayed unmatched. Germline V CDR1 and CDR2: KGHSH, LQKENI. CDR3 DNA: TGTGCCAGCTCACAAGGGACGGGACAGGGGTCAGTTTGGGCTTTCTTT. Protein product: CASSQGTGQGSVWAFF.

The chain links TRBV6-6 to TRBJ1-6; the match to TRBD1 covers 9 bases. The germline gives CDR1 MNHNY, CDR2 SVGAGI (reference sequence). Trimming removed 0 bases from V and 10 bases from J; junction bases left unmatched: 4. The CDR3 spans 15 residues. The CDR3 loop is CASSYSGQGGSPLHF. The CDR3 DNA is TGTGCCAGCAGTTACTCGGGACAGGGAGGATCACCCCTCCACTTT.

The V call is TRBV27, the J call TRBJ1-1, with D unclear. CDR3 length equals 10 residues. Germline V gene sequence: CDR1 MNHEY, CDR2 SMNVEV (reference sequence). The germline V and J ends were trimmed by 8 bases and 6 bases, with 7 bases remaining between them. The CDR3 nucleotides read TGTGCCAGCGGTAGGCCTGAAGCTTTCTTT. Protein product: CASGRPEAFF.